This T cell receptor (beta chain) was observed in a study of cytomegalovirus exposure and HLA in healthy donors (dated by TCRdb to about 2017). About the full investigation: An earlier analysis of some 620 of the donors reported 250 to 300 Gb of sequence data and 117 million unique TCR beta sequences obtained from around 170 million T cells. An early release that covered roughly 600 HLA-typed donors contained approximately 300 gigabases of sequencing data and some 87 million unique TCR sequences. Of the 398 genotyped donors, approximately 83% fell in the genetic ancestry cluster associated with self-reported Caucasian donors. The study was designed to test whether signatures of past pathogen exposure could be identified by cataloging public T cell receptors. The T cell repertoires of around 730 subjects were profiled by immunosequencing and related to cytomegalovirus serostatus. A separate validation cohort of about 110 different subjects was used in addition to the approximately 640-subject first cohort. To predict cytomegalovirus infection status, the study combined high-throughput TCR immunosequencing, statistical association of individual TCRs with disease status, and machine learning. To study patterns of TCR occurrence, a later analysis re-analyzed previously published TCR beta repertoires from around 700 donors and added high-resolution HLA genotyping. Rather than using new phenotypic data, the later analysis identified candidate immune exposures from TCR beta sequences and from how often those sequences occurred across donors. An earlier analysis of roughly 600 of the donors used high-throughput TCR beta sequencing to judge whether each TCR beta V gene segment behaved as functional or pseudogenic. Donor age, sex, ethnicity and CMV serostatus were collected together with the repertoire data. In a later genetic analysis, genome-wide SNP genotypes for about three fifths of the 666 donors were used, and that subset was treated as a discovery cohort. Every repertoire in the discovery cohort had been generated on one and the same sequencing platform. Both class I and class II loci were covered by HLA typing, at four-digit resolution. Typing coverage differed by locus: A, B, C, DRB1 and DQB1 were typed in about 629-640 donors, DQA1 in about 500, DPA1 in 600 to 610, and DPB1 in roughly 470. Roughly five DR-DQ haplotypes were handled as single units for association and clustering because linkage in the cohort was strong. Across around 400 genotyped donors of the cohort, an average of approximately 220,000 unique TCR beta nucleotide sequences per donor were sequenced, and roughly 18% of those sequences were non-productive.

This clone has a single count. What this receptor recognizes is not known. Within one base of it there is no much larger clone, and no base qualities were kept. The cohort consisted of 600 to 750 healthy bone marrow donors. Cohort members were all nominally healthy when sampled, although unrecorded immune exposures were likely present. The donor was CMV seropositive and belonged to the group of 250 to 350 seropositive cohort members. A peripheral blood sample was provided by each donor, and peripheral blood mononuclear cells were used for TCR beta sequencing. Genomic DNA extraction from the blood cell samples was performed with the Qiagen DNeasy Blood Extraction Kit. The germline V gene encodes CDR1 MDHEN and CDR2 SYDVKM. Spanning cysteine to phenylalanine, the CDR3 consists of 14 amino acids. Only CDR3 DNA is held: 42 bases, read in frame from base 1. Ends trimmed: V by 3 bases, J by 9 bases; bases unmatched to a gene: 6.

Findings and caveats that apply to the study as a whole: Compared with the approximately 720-donor mean, donors in an Asian-associated ancestry cluster had fewer N-insertions in productive TCRs, according to a later genetic analysis. While some public TCRs were present in many individuals, most TCR sequences turned up only very rarely across donors. The classifier was reported to diagnose cytomegalovirus status with high specificity and sensitivity in both the original cohort and the validation cohort. The presence/absence analyses assumed that sequencing depth was roughly uniform across donors, and that assumption may not be true. A total of 150 to 200 TCR beta chains were listed by the study as associated with cytomegalovirus. Because the 87-base-pair reads could not distinguish some IMGT-functional V segments, including TRBV6-2 and TRBV6-3, those segments were excluded. According to a later analysis, parvovirus B19, influenza, CMV and Epstein-Barr virus appeared linked to several top co-occurrence clusters. According to the authors, the approach could potentially be generalized to other disease states and immunological phenotypes. A later analysis associated 16,951 TCR beta sequences with specific HLA alleles at a false discovery rate of 0.05. In a later analysis, HLA-associated TCR beta chains were found to be more clonally expanded and to have lower generation probabilities than equally common non-associated chains. A later genetic analysis associated a missense DCLRE1C variant with V-gene and J-gene trimming of TCR beta chains, and an independent cohort replicated the association. Assigning TCR associations to individual alleles was difficult when HLA alleles, especially DR and DQ, strongly co-occurred. Correlated functional status among segregating V segments might reflect linkage disequilibrium, but an unknown experimental factor could not be ruled out. A further reported finding was that TCR beta sequences accurately predicted the HLA-A and HLA-B alleles for most subjects in the first cohort. HLA typing was unavailable for some donors at each locus, so association tests used only the typed subset. A later analysis found that most CMV-associated TCR beta chains appeared HLA-restricted, with HLA associations seemingly driven largely by CMV exposure. This cohort had only TCR beta chains sequenced, and the lack of alpha or paired-chain data limited which features could be detected. A group of highly shared sequence variants was considered likely to be a technical artifact of the sequencing pipeline. For the cohort, immune exposure information was limited to CMV serostatus. In a later analysis, TCR association rates were found to vary across HLA loci, with the most associated TCRs seen for DRB1 alleles and the fewest for HLA-C alleles. Broadly in line with IMGT annotations, most TCR beta V segments showed up in productive rearrangements about 87% or about 30% of the time in an earlier analysis of approximately 600 of the donors. A few of the identified cytomegalovirus-associated TCR beta chains were confirmed in vitro to be specific for cytomegalovirus antigens. Because counts were too low, fewer than 20 rarely observed V segments, including chromosome 9 orphons, were excluded from the earlier analysis of around 640 of the donors.

Libraries were constructed by the immunoSEQ multiplex PCR assay. For the multiplex PCR, a mixture combining 60 forward primers for TCR Vbeta segments and 13 reverse primers for TCR Jbeta segments was used. Amplification of the CDR3 region of rearranged TCR beta genes was performed with a multiplex PCR assay on genomic DNA. On the Illumina HiSeq System, the amplified TCR beta libraries were sequenced as 87-base-pair reads. Per the authors' processing: A later analysis tallied 70 million to 100 million unique TCR beta chains across the 640 or so repertoires, and about 10 million of those chains were shared by two or more donors. Raw reads were error-corrected and collapsed into unique sequences with a nearest-neighbor algorithm that merged closely related sequences to remove PCR and sequencing errors. CDR3 sequences were aligned to IMGT reference sequences to assign V, D and J gene segments. Each retained sequence needed at least a six-nucleotide match to both a V gene segment and a J gene segment. A rearrangement counted as productive if the CDR3 had no stop codons and remained in frame with V and J, and every other rearrangement counted as non-productive. CDR3 was defined according to IMGT convention as the region running from the second conserved V-encoded cysteine to the conserved J-encoded phenylalanine. Sequences without an unambiguous match to a single V gene segment were excluded from the earlier analysis of almost 600 of the donors. An earlier analysis of 587 of the donors classified V segments as functional when productive rearrangements were above 56.7% and as segregating when the standard deviation between donors was above 5%. A statistical classification framework was built for diagnosing cytomegalovirus status from the catalog of TCR beta chain sequences. In a later analysis, V and J genes were assigned by comparing TCR nucleotide sequences against IMGT/GENE-DB human TR gene sequences. The TCRdist pipeline was used in a later analysis to assign CDR3 sequences and most-parsimonious VDJ recombination scenarios. In a later analysis, each TCR beta chain was defined by its CDR3 amino acid sequence together with its V-gene family, and reads without a unique V-gene family were excluded. A later analysis removed 550 to 700 highly shared, low-generation-probability nucleotide sequences to deal with suspected cross-contamination and a sequencing artifact. In a later analysis, a clonal expansion index for each public chain was calculated from normalized within-repertoire ranks of inferred template counts. Generation probabilities in a later analysis came from a VDJ recombination model fitted to out-of-frame rearrangements, and those results were checked against IGoR. In a later analysis, hypergeometric tests were used to score TCR-TCR, TCR-HLA and TCR-CMV co-occurrence, with a repertoire-size bias correction applied to TCR pairs. To estimate false discovery rates, a later analysis permuted the HLA or CMV assignments 20 times. A later analysis grouped co-occurring TCRs with DBSCAN, adding TCRdist sequence similarity when clustering within HLA-allele-positive subsets. Co-occurrence clustering excluded repertoires with fewer than 30,000 or more than 120,000 public chains, plus five with anomalous nucleotide sharing. The clones in this table, taken by TCRdb from immuneACCESS, are in-frame only. Not every clone is retained; where verified, under half of the shortfall comes from an unresolved V gene, and the cause of the rest is unknown. That table is the source of V, J and clone size, and D and trimming were worked out from the DNA. The sample table lists 150,000 to 200,000 clones, around 80% of them with a count of one. Of the sample, 8.5% falls within the top ten clones.

The sequence was collected from a male donor in good health and CMV-seropositive. The specimen sequenced was PBMCs. The V gene is TRBV28 and the J gene is TRBJ2-1; 9 central bases correspond to TRBD2. In nucleotide form, the sequence is TGTGCCAGCAGTTTCGTAGCGGGAGAGGGTGAGCAGTTCTTC. Translated, this gives CASSFVAGEGEQFF.